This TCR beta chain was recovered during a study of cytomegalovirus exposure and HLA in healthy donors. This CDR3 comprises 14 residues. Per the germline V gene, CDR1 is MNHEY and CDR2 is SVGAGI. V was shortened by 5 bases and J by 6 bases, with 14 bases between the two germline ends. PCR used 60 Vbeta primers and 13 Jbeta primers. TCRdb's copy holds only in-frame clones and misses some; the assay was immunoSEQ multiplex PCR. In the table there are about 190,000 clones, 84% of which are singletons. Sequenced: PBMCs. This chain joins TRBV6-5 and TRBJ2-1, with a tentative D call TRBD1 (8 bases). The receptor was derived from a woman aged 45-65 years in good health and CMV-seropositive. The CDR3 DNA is TGTGCCAGCAGTACAGGGGGAGGGGGCAATGAGCAGTTCTTC. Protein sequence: CASSTGGGGNEQFF.